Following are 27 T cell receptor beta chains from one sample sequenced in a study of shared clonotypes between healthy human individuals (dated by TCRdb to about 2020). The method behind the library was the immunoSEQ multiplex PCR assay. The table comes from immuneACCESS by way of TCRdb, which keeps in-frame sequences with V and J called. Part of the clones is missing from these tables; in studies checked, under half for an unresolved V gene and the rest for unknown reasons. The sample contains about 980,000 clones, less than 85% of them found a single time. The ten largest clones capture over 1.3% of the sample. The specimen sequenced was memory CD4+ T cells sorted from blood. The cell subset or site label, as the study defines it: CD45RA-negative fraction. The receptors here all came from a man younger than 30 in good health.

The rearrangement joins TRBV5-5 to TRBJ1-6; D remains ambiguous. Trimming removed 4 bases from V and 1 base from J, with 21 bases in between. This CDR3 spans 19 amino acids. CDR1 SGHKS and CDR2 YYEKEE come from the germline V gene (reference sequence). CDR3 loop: CASSGPTFVPGSYNSPLHF. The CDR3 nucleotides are TGTGCCAGCAGCGGACCGACCTTCGTACCGGGGTCCTATAATTCACCCCTCCACTTT. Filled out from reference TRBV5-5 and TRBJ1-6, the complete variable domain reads DAGVTQSPTHLIKTRGQQVTLRCSPISGHKSVSWYQQVLGQGPQFIFQYYEKEERGRGNFPDRFSARQFPNYSSELNVNALLLGDSALYLCASSGPTFVPGSYNSPLHFGNGTRLTVT.

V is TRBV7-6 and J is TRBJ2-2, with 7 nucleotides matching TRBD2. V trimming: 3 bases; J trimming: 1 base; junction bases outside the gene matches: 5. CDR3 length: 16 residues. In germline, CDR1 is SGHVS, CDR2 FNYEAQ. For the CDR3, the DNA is TGTGCCAGCAGCTTCGGAGCTAGCGGGAACACCGGGGAGCTGTTTTTT. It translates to CASSFGASGNTGELFF.

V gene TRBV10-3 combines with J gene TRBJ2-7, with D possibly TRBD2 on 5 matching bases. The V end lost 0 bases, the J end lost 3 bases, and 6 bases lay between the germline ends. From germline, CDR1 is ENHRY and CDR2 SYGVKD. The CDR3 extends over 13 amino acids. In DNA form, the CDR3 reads TGTGCCATCAGTGAGTCAGGAGGCTACGAGCAGTACTTC. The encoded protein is CAISESGGYEQYF.

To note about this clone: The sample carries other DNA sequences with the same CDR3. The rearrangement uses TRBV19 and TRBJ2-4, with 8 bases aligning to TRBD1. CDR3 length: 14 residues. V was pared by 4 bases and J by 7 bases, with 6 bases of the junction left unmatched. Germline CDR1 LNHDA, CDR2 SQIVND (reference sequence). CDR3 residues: CASSSGQGANIQYF. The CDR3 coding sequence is TGTGCCAGTAGTAGTGGGCAGGGGGCCAACATTCAGTACTTC.

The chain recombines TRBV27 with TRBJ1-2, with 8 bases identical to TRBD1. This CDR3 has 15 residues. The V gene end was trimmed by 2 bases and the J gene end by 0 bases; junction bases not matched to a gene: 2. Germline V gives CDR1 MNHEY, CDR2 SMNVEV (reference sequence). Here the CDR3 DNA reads TGTGCCAGCAGTTTAGCAGGGGGCCCTAACTATGGCTACACCTTC. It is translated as CASSLAGGPNYGYTF.

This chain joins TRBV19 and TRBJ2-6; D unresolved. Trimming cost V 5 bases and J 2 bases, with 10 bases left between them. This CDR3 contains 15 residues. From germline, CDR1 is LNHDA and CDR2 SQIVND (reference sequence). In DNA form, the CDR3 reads TGTGCCAGTAGTCCAGAGATGACTGGGGCCAACGTCCTGACTTTC. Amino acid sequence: CASSPEMTGANVLTF.

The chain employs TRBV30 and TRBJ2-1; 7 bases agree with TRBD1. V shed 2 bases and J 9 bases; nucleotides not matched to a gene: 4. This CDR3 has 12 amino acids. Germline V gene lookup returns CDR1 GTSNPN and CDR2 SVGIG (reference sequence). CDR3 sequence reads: CAWSPGTAEQFF. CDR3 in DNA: TGTGCCTGGAGTCCAGGGACAGCTGAGCAGTTCTTC.

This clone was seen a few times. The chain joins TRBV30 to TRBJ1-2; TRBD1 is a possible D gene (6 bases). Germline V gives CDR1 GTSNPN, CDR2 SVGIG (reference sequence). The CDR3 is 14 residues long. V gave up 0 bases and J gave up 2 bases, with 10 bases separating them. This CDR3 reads CAWSVGTSNYGYTF. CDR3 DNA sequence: TGTGCCTGGAGTGTAGGGACAAGCAACTATGGCTACACCTTC. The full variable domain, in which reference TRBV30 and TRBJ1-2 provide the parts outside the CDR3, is SQTIHQWPATLVQPVGSPLSLECTVEGTSNPNLYWYRQAAGRGLQLLFYSVGIGQISSEVPQNLSASRPQDRQFILSSKKLLLSDSGFYLCAWSVGTSNYGYTFGSGTRLTVV.

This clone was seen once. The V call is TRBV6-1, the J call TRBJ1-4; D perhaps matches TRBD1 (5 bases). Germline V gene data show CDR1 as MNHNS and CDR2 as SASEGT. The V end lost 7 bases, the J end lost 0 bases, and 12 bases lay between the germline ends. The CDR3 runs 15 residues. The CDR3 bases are TGTGCCAGCACTGACTCAGGGACAACTAATGAAAAACTGTTTTTT. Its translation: CASTDSGTTNEKLFF.

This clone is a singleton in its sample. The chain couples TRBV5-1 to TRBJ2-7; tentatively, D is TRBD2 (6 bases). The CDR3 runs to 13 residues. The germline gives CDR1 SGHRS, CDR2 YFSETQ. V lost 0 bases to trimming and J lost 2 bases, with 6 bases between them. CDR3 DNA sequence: TGCGCCAGCAGCTTGGGGGAGGCCTACGAGCAGTACTTC. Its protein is CASSLGEAYEQYF.

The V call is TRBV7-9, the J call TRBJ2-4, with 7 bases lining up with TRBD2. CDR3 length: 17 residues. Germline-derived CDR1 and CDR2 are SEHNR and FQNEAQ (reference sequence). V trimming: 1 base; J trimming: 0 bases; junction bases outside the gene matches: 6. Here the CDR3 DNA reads TGTGCCAGCAGCTTAGTGGCGGGAGCGGGAGCCAAAAACATTCAGTACTTC. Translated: CASSLVAGAGAKNIQYF. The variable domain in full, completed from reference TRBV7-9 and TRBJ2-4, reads DTGVSQNPRHKITKRGQNVTFRCDPISEHNRLYWYRQTLGQGPEFLTYFQNEAQLEKSRLLSDRFSAERPKGSFSTLEIQRTEQGDSAMYLCASSLVAGAGAKNIQYFGAGTRLSVL.

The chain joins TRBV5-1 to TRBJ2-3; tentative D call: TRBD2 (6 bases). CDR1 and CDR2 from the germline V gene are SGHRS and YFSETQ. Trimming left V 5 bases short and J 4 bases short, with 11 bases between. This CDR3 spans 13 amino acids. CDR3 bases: TGCGCCAGCAGAAGGGACTGGGCAGATACGCAGTATTTT. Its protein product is CASRRDWADTQYF.

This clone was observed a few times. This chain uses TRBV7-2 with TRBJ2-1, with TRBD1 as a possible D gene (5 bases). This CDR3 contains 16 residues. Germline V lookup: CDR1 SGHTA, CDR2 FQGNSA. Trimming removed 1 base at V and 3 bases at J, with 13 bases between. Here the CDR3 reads CASSLGGPGIYNEQFF. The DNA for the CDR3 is TGTGCCAGCAGCTTAGGTGGGCCAGGGATCTACAATGAGCAGTTCTTC.

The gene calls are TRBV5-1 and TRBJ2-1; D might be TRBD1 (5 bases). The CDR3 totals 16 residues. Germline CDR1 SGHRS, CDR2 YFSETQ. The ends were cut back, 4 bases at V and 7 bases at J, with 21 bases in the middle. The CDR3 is CASSVGWRTGQNEQFF. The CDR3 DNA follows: TGCGCCAGCAGCGTAGGCTGGCGTACAGGTCAAAATGAGCAGTTCTTC.

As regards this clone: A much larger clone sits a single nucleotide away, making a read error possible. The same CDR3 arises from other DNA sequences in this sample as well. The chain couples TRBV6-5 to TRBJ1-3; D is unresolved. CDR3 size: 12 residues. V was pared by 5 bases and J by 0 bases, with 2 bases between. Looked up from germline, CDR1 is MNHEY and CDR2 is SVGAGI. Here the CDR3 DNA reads TGTGCCAGCAGTGCCTCTGGAAACACCATATATTTT. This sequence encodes CASSASGNTIYF.

The CDR3 spells CASSQSDGSYEQYF. The CDR3 DNA is TGCGCCAGCAGTCAATCCGACGGTTCCTACGAGCAGTACTTC. The chain uses TRBV23-1 and TRBJ2-7; D not resolved. TRBV23-1 is treated as an ORF (open reading frame) with a function not yet certain. The V gene lost 0 bases and the J gene lost 1 base, with 7 bases spanning the gap. The CDR3 runs to 14 residues.

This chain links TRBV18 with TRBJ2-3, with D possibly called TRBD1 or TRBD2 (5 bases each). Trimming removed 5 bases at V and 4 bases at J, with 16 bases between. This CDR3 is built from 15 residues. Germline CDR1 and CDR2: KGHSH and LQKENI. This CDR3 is CASSSRDRTSDTQYF. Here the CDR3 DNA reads TGTGCCAGCTCAAGCCGGGACCGTACATCAGATACGCAGTATTTT.

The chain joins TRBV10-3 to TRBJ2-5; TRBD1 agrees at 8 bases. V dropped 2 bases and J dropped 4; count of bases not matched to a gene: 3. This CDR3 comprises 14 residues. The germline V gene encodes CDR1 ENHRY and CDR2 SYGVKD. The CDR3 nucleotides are TGTGCCATCAGTGAGGGCAGGGGGCGAGAGACCCAGTACTTC. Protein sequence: CAISEGRGRETQYF.

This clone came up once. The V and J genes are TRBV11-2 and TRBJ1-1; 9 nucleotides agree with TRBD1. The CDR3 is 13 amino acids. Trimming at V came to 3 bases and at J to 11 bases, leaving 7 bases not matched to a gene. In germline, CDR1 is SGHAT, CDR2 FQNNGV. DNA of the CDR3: TGTGCCAGCAGCTTGGACAGGGGTACCTGGGCTTTCTTT. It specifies CASSLDRGTWAFF.

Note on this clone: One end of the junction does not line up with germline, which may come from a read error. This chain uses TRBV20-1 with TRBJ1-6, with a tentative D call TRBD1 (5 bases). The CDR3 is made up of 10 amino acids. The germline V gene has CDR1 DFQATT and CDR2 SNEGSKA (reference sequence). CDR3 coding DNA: TGCAGTGCTAGGGGGGACGTCATCCTTTTT. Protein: CSARGDVILF.

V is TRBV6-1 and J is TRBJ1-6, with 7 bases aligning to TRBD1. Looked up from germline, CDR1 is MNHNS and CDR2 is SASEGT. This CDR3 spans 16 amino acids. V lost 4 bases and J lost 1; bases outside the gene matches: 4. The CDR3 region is CASSGQGGSYNSPLHF. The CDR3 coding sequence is TGTGCCAGCAGTGGACAGGGAGGGTCCTATAATTCACCCCTCCACTTT.

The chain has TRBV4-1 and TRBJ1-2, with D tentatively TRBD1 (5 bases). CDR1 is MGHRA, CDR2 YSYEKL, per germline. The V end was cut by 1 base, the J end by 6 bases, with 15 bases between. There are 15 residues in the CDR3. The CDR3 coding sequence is TGCGCCAGCAGCCAAGCGGGTTTTCCGGGGGATGGCTACACCTTC. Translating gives CASSQAGFPGDGYTF.

CDR3 region: CASTGWGGNEQYF. CDR3 nucleotide sequence: TGTGCCAGCACTGGCTGGGGAGGAAACGAGCAGTACTTC. The chain carries TRBV2 and TRBJ2-7, with D perhaps TRBD2 (6 bases). Germline CDR1 is SNHLY and CDR2 is FYNNEI. V was cut by 7 bases and J by 5 bases, with 15 bases left in between. CDR3 size: 13 residues.

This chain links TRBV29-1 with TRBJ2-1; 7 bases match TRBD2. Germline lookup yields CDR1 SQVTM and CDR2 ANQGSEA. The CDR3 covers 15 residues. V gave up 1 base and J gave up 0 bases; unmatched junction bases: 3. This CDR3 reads CSVEGRGSSYNEQFF. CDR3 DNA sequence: TGCAGCGTTGAAGGGCGGGGGAGCTCCTACAATGAGCAGTTCTTC.

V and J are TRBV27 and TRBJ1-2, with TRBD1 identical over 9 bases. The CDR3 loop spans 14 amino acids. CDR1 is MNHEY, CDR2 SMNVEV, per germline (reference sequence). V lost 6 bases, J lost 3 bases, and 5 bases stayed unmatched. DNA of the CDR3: TGTGCCAGCAGGGGTCGGACAGGGGACTATGGCTACACCTTC. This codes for CASRGRTGDYGYTF.

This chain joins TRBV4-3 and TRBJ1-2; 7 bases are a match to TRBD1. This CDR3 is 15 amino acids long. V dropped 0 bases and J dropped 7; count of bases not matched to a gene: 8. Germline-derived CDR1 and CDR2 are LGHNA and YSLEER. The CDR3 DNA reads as TGCGCCAGCAGCCAAGACTTAGGGGGCGCCGGTGGCTACACCTTC. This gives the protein CASSQDLGGAGGYTF.

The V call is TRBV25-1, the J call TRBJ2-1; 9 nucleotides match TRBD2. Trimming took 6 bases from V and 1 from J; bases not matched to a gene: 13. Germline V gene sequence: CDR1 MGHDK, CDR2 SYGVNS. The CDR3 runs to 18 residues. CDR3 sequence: CASSIAGEGIGSYNEQFF. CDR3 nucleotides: TGTGCCAGCAGCATAGCGGGAGAAGGTATTGGGTCCTACAATGAGCAGTTCTTC.